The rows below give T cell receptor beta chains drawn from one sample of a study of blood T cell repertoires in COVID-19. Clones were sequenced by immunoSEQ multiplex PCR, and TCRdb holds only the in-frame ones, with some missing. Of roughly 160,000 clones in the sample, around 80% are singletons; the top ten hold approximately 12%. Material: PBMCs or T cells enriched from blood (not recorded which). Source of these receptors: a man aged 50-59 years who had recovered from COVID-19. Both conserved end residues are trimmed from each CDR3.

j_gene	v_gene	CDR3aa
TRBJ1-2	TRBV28	ASAPLRYDYGYT
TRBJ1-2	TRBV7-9	ASSFQEDYGYT
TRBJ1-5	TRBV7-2	ASSLGQDKGPQH
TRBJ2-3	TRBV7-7	ASSSGGGFSDTQY
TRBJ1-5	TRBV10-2	ASSPTGGKQPQH
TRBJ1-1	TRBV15	ATSERVDTEAF
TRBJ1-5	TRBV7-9	ASSRPREEPQH
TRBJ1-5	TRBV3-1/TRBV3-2	ASSQTGGSNQPQH
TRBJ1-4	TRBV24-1	ATSADRGQTNEKLF
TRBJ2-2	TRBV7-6	ASSLGGQGYTGELF
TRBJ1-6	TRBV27	ASSPGQGISPLH
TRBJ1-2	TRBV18	ASSPQTGGPGGYT
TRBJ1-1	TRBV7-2	ASSQFGQMNTEAF
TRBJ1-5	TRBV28	ASRYADRVDQPQH
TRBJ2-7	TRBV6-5	ASTPPGSNEQY
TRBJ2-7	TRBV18	ASSPKADGRGAYEQY